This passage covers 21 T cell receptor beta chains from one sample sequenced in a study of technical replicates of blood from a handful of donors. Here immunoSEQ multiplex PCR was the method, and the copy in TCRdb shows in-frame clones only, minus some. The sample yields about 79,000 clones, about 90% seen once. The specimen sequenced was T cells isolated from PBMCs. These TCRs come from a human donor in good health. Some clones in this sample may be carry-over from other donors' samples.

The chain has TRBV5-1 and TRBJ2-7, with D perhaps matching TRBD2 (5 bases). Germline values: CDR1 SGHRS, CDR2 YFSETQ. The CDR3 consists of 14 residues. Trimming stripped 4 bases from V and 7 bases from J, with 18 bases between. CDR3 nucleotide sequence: TGCGCCAGCAGCCCCGACCCTCGTACGGGGGAGCAGTACTTC. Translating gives CASSPDPRTGEQYF. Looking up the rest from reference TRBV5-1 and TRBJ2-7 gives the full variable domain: KAGVTQTPRYLIKTRGQQVTLSCSPISGHRSVSWYQQTPGQGLQFLFEYFSETQRNKGNFPGRFSGRQFSNSRSEMNVSTLELGDSALYLCASSPDPRTGEQYFGPGTRLTVT.

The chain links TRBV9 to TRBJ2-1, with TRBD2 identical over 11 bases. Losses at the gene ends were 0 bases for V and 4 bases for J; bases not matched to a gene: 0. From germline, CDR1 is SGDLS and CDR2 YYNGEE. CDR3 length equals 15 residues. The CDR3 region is CASSVGTSGYNEQFF. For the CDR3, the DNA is TGTGCCAGCAGCGTAGGGACTAGCGGGTACAATGAGCAGTTCTTC.

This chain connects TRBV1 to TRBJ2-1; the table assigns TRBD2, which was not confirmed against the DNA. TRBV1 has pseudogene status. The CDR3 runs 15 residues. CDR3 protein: CTSSRGLAGVIEQFF. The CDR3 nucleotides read TGCACCAGCAGCCGAGGACTAGCGGGAGTTATTGAGCAGTTCTTC.

CDR3 amino acids: CASSLMAWGVLYYGYTF. The CDR3 DNA sequence: TGTGCCAGCAGTTTAATGGCTTGGGGGGTCTTATACTATGGCTACACCTTC. The chain couples TRBV27 to TRBJ1-2, with D tentatively TRBD1 (5 bases). CDR3 length equals 17 residues. Trimming stripped 2 bases from V and 3 bases from J, with 19 bases between. The V gene's germline CDR1 is MNHEY and CDR2 SMNVEV (reference sequence).

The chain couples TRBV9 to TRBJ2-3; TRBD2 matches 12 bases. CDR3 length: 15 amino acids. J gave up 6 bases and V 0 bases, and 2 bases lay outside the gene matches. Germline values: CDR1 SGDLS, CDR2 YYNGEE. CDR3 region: CASSVGLAGVDTQYF. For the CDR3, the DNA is TGTGCCAGCAGCGTAGGACTAGCGGGAGTTGATACGCAGTATTTT.

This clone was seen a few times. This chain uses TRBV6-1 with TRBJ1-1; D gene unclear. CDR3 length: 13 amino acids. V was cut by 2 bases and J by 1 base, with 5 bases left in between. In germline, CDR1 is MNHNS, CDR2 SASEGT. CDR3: CASSEPWNTEAFF. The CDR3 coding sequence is TGTGCCAGCAGTGAACCGTGGAACACTGAAGCTTTCTTT.

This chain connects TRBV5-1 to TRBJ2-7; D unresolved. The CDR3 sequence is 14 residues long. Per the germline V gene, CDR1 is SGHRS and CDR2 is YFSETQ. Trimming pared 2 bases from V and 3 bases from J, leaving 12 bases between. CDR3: CASSFDKYFYEQYF. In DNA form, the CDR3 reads TGCGCCAGCAGCTTCGACAAATACTTCTACGAGCAGTACTTC.

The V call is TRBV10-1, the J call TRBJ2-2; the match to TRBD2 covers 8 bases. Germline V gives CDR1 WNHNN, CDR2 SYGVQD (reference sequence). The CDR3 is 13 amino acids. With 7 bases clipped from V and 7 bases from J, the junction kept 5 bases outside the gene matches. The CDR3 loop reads CASIGGRLGELFF. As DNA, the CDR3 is TGCGCCAGCATTGGCGGGAGGCTCGGGGAGCTGTTTTTT.

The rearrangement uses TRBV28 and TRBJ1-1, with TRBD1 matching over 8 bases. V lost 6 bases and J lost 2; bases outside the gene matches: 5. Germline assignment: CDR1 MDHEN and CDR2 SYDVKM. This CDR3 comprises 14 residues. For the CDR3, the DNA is TGTGCCAGCAGCATGACAGGGGCAAACACTGAAGCTTTCTTT. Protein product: CASSMTGANTEAFF. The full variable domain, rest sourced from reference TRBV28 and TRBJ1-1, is DVKVTQSSRYLVKRTGEKVFLECVQDMDHENMFWYRQDPGLGLRLIYFSYDVKMKEKGDIPEGYSVSREKKERFSLILESASTNQTSMYLCASSMTGANTEAFFGQGTRLTVV.

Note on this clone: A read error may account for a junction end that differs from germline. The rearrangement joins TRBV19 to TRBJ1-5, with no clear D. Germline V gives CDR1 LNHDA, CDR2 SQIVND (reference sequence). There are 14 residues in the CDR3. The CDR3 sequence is CASSIGGWDQPQHF. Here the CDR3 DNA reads TGTGCCAGTAGCATAGGCGGGTGGGATCAGCCCCAGCATTTT.

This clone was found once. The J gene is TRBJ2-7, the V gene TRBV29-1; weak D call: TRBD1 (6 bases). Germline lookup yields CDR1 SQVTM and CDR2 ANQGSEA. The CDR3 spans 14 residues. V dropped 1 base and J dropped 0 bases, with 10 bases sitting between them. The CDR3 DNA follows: TGCAGCGTTGAAGTGGAGGACAGCTCCTACGAGCAGTACTTC. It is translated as CSVEVEDSSYEQYF.

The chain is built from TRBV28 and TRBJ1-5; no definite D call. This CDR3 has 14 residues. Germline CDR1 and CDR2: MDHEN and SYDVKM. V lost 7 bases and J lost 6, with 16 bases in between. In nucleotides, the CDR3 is TGTGCCAGCAAGGCAGTTGGCCCGGGTCAGCCCCAGCATTTT. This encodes CASKAVGPGQPQHF.

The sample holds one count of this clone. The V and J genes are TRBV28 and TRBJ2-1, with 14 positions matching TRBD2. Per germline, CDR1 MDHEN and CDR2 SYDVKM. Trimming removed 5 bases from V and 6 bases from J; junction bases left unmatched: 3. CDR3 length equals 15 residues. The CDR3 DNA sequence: TGTGCCAGCAGTCCTGGGACTAGCGGGAGCAATGAGCAGTTCTTC. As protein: CASSPGTSGSNEQFF.

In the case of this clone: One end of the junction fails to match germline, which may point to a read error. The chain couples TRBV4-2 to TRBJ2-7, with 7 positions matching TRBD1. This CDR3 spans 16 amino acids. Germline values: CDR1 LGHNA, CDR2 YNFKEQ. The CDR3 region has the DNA TGTGCCAGCAGCCAAGATCGGGTAGGGGGCTTGGGGGAGCAGTGCTTC. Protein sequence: CASSQDRVGGLGEQCF.

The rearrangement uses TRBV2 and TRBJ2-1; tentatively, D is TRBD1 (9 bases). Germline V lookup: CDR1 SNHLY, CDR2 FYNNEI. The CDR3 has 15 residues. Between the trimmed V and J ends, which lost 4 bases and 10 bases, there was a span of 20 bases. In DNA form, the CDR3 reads TGTGCCAGCAGTGGACTGGACAGGGGACTAGGGGAGCAGTTCTTC. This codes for CASSGLDRGLGEQFF.

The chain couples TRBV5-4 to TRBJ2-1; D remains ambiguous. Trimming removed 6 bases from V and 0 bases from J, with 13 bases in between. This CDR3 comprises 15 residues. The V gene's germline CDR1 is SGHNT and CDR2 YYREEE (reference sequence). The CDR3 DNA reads TGTGCCAGCATTGAGTCACCGAGCTCCTACAATGAGCAGTTCTTC. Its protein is CASIESPSSYNEQFF.

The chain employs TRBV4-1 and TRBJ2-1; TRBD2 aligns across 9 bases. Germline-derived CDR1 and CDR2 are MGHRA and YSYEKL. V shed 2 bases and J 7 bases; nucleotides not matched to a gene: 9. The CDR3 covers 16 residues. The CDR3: CASSQLWTSETNEQFF. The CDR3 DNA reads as TGCGCCAGCAGCCAATTATGGACTAGCGAGACAAATGAGCAGTTCTTC.

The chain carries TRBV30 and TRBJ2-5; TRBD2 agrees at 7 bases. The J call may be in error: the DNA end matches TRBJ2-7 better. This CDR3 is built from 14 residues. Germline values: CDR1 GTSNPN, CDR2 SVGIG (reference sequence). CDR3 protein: CAWSVSGVVYEQYF. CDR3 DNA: TGTGCCTGGAGTGTAAGCGGGGTGGTCTACGAGCAGTACTTC.

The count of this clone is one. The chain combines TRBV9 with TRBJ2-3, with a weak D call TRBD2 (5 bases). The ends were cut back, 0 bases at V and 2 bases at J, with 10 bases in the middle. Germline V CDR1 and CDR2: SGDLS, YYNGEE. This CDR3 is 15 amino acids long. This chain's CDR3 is CASSVGSAPTDTQYF. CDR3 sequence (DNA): TGTGCCAGCAGCGTAGGTAGCGCACCCACAGATACGCAGTATTTT.

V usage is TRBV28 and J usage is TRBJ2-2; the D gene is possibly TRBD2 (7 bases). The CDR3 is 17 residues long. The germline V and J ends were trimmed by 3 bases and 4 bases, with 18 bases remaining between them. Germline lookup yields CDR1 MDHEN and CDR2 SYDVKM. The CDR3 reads CASSFIWRGLRTGELFF. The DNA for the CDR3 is TGTGCCAGCAGTTTTATCTGGCGGGGGCTTCGCACCGGGGAGCTGTTTTTT.

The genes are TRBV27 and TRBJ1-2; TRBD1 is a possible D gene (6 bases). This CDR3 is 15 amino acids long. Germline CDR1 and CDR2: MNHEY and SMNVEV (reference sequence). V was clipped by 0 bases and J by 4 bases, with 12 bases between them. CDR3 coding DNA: TGTGCCAGCAGTTTATCGAGAGGGGGAATCTATGGCTACACCTTC. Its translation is CASSLSRGGIYGYTF.